This T cell receptor (beta chain) derives from a study of blood T cell repertoires in COVID-19. Study background: Samples representing acute and convalescent COVID-19 were sourced from the United States, Italy and Spain.

Per the original methods: The authors estimated nucleated cell counts from reference gene primer amplification. Data came from immunoSEQ multiplex PCR; TCRdb stores just in-frame clones and leaves some out. D and trimming come from the DNA, and the V and J calls and clone size come from that table. In the table there are 300,000 or so clones, over 75% of which are singletons. Recruitment covered about 25 US areas and drew participants whose ages spanned roughly 18 to 100 years. Before being deemed recovered, Cohort 3 donors had two negative PCRs, clearance, or symptom resolution. The CDR3 consists of 15 residues. Trimming left V 7 bases short and J 5 bases short, with 16 bases between. CDR1 and CDR2 (germline): KGHDR, SFDVKD.

The chain employs TRBV24-1 and TRBJ2-2, with a possible D match to TRBD2 (7 bases). The TCR was taken from a woman younger than 35 who had recovered from COVID-19. What was sequenced was PBMCs or T cells enriched from blood (not recorded which). The CDR3 here is CATSRGGERTGELFF. In DNA, the CDR3 is TGTGCCACCAGCCGCGGGGGCGAAAGGACCGGGGAGCTGTTTTTT.